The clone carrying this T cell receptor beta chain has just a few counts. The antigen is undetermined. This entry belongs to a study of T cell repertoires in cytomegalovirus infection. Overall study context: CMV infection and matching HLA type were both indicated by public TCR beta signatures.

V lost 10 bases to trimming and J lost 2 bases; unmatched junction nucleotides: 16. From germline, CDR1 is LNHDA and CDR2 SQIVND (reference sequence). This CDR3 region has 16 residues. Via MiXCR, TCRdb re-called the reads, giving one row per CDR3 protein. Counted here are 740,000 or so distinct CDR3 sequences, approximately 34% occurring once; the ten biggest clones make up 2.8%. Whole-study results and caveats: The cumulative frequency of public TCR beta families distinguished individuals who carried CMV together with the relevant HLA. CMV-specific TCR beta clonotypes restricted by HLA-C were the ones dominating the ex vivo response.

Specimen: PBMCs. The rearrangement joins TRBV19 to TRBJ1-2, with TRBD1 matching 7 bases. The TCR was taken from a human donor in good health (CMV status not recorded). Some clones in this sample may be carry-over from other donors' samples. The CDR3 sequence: CATPGDPGQPNYGYTF. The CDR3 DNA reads TGTGCCACCCCGGGGGACCCGGGACAGCCAAACTATGGCTACACCTTC.